The 9 T cell receptor beta chains below all came from one sample that was sequenced in a study of beta chain features in type 1 diabetes. TCRB transcripts that were expressed got sequenced, as all of the isolated RNA had been reverse transcribed. Generated by immunoSEQ multiplex PCR, the TCRdb table keeps only in-frame clones and is missing some. The sample lists nearly 250,000 clones, 11% to 15% occurring once. The sample taken for sequencing was naive CD4+ T cells from blood. All receptors come from a woman between 35 and 50 years old in good health.

The chain joins TRBV19 to TRBJ2-1, with 7 bases aligning to TRBD2. The length of the CDR3 is 16 residues. Germline CDR1 reads LNHDA; CDR2 reads SQIVND (reference sequence). The V gene end was trimmed by 4 bases and the J gene end by 3 bases; junction bases not matched to a gene: 9. The CDR3 here is CASSRQAGTLYNEQFF. CDR3 sequence (DNA): TGTGCCAGTAGTAGACAAGCGGGGACCCTCTACAATGAGCAGTTCTTC.

This clone came up a few times. This sequence joins TRBV5-4 and TRBJ2-2; 10 nucleotides align to TRBD2. Trimming took 4 bases from V and 0 from J; bases not matched to a gene: 6. The germline V gene has CDR1 SGHNT and CDR2 YYREEE (reference sequence). CDR3 length: 17 amino acids. The CDR3 DNA reads as TGTGCCAGCAGCCCGGTAGCGGGGGGCTCGAACACCGGGGAGCTGTTTTTT. Protein product: CASSPVAGGSNTGELFF.

The chain uses TRBV29-1 and TRBJ2-7, with 7 bases matching TRBD2. The CDR3 has 13 amino acids. J was trimmed by 2 bases and V by 4 bases; bases with no gene match: 5. Per the germline V gene, CDR1 is SQVTM and CDR2 is ANQGSEA. The CDR3 sequence: CSVVGGSTYEQYF. In nucleotides, the CDR3 is TGCAGCGTTGTGGGGGGGAGCACCTACGAGCAGTACTTC.

The chain employs TRBV5-1 and TRBJ2-3; 7 bases match TRBD1. Germline-derived CDR1 and CDR2 are SGHRS and YFSETQ. The V and J ends lost 4 bases and 2 bases, in that order; junction bases with no gene match: 10. The CDR3 contains 16 residues. CDR3 in amino acids: CASSMTGTDSTDTQYF. In nucleotides, the CDR3 is TGCGCCAGCAGCATGACCGGGACAGATTCCACAGATACGCAGTATTTT.

The chain joins TRBV7-2 to TRBJ2-2, with D possibly TRBD1 on 5 matching bases. V shed 2 bases and J shed 1 base, with 8 bases lying between them. In germline, CDR1 is SGHTA, CDR2 FQGNSA. The CDR3 is made up of 15 amino acids. CDR3 protein: CASSLPGRNTGELFF. As DNA, the CDR3 is TGTGCCAGCAGCTTACCAGGGCGGAACACCGGGGAGCTGTTTTTT.

The chain links TRBV21-1 to TRBJ2-4; the table's D call of TRBD2 was not tested on the DNA. TRBV21-1 is an annotated pseudogene. This CDR3 is built from 15 residues. The CDR3 sequence is CASSIYSGAKNIQYF. In nucleotides, the CDR3 is TGTGCCAGCAGCATCTATAGCGGAGCCAAAAACATTCAGTACTTC.

This clone has more than one count but fewer than ten. The chain is built from TRBV19 and TRBJ1-1, with 7 bases aligning to TRBD1. In germline, CDR1 is LNHDA, CDR2 SQIVND (reference sequence). The CDR3 runs to 13 residues. V shed 8 bases and J 2 bases; nucleotides not matched to a gene: 5. The CDR3 sequence: CASGRGKNTEAFF. CDR3 DNA sequence: TGTGCCAGTGGCAGGGGGAAAAACACTGAAGCTTTCTTT. Supplemented by reference TRBV19 and TRBJ1-1, the full variable domain reads DGGITQSPKYLFRKEGQNVTLSCEQNLNHDAMYWYRQDPGQGLRLIYYSQIVNDFQKGDIAEGYSVSREKKESFPLTVTSAQKNPTAFYLCASGRGKNTEAFFGQGTRLTVV.

The chain is built from TRBV5-1 and TRBJ1-3; D may be TRBD1 (5 bases). There are 14 residues in the CDR3. Trimming left V 2 bases short and J 4 bases short, with 10 bases between. Germline values: CDR1 SGHRS, CDR2 YFSETQ. The CDR3 DNA reads TGCGCCAGCAGCTTAGCAGGGCGGGGAAACACCATATATTTT. It translates to CASSLAGRGNTIYF.

In this sample, this clone turned up a few times. The chain couples TRBV6-6 to TRBJ1-3; 10 bases map to TRBD1. V shed 4 bases, J shed 3 bases, and the junction held 3 bases outside the gene matches. The CDR3 has 15 residues. Germline V lookup: CDR1 MNHNY, CDR2 SVGAGI (reference sequence). As DNA, the CDR3 is TGTGCCAGCAGTTGGGGACAGGGGTATGGAAACACCATATATTTT. Amino acids: CASSWGQGYGNTIYF.